This T cell receptor (beta chain) was retrieved from a study of yellow fever vaccine responses in identical twins. Study-wide findings and caveats: After vaccination, twins' T cell response reportedly seemed partly convergent, partly personalized.

As for this clonotype: Antigen specificity is unknown.

A single record per CDR3 protein comes from TCRdb applying MiXCR to the RT-PCR reads. This table holds some 5,400 distinct CDR3 sequences, roughly 90% found once. V lost 2 bases to trimming and J lost 4 bases; unmatched junction nucleotides: 11. This CDR3 comprises 16 residues. In germline, CDR1 is ENHRY, CDR2 SYGVKD. The receptor was isolated from a woman aged 18-29 years who received the yellow fever vaccine. This chain joins TRBV10-3 and TRBJ2-7, with 7 bases that match TRBD1. The sample was T cells from blood (PBMCs), unsorted or a sorted subset (not recorded which), taken before or after yellow fever vaccination (not recorded which). CDR3 residues: CAISEPNRGDRYEQYF. DNA for the CDR3: TGTGCCATCAGTGAGCCGAACAGGGGCGATAGGTACGAGCAGTACTTC.